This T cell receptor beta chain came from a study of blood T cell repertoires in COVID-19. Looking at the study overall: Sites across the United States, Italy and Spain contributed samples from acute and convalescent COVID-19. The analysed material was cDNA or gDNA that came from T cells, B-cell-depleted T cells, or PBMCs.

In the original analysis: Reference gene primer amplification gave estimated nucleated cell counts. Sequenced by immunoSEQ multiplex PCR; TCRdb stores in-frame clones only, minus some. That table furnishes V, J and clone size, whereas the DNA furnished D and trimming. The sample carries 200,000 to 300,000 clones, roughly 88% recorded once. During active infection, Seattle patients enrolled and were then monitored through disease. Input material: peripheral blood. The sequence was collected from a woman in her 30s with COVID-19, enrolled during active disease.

The CDR3 coding sequence is TGTGCCAGCATTAACCCGCTCAGGAACACTGAAGCTTTCTTT. It encodes CASINPLRNTEAFF. This chain links TRBV28 with TRBJ1-1; D is unclear. Germline V gene data show CDR1 as MDHEN and CDR2 as SYDVKM. The CDR3 has 14 residues. The V and J ends lost 7 bases and 1 base respectively, with 13 bases between them. The full variable domain, rest sourced from reference TRBV28 and TRBJ1-1, is DVKVTQSSRYLVKRTGEKVFLECVQDMDHENMFWYRQDPGLGLRLIYFSYDVKMKEKGDIPEGYSVSREKKERFSLILESASTNQTSMYLCASINPLRNTEAFFGQGTRLTVV.